These 29 T cell receptor beta chains came from one sample sequenced in a study of blood T cell repertoires in COVID-19. This table comes from immunoSEQ multiplex PCR, and its TCRdb copy is limited to in-frame clones, with some not included. This sample has some 120,000 clones, with over 70% found just once. The sample consisted of peripheral blood. All receptors derive from an elderly man with active or convalescent COVID-19.

The J gene is TRBJ2-5, the V gene TRBV12-3 or TRBV12-4; 8 bases align to TRBD1. The V and J ends lost 6 bases and 5 bases, in that order; junction bases with no gene match: 5. The CDR3 consists of 13 residues. CDR3 sequence reads: CASSLQGGETQYF. DNA for the CDR3: TGTGCCAGCAGCTTACAGGGGGGTGAGACCCAGTACTTC.

The V call is TRBV28, the J call TRBJ1-5; 8 nucleotides agree with TRBD1. The ends lost 4 bases at V and 9 bases at J; junction bases unmatched: 8. CDR3 length: 14 amino acids. The germline gives CDR1 MDHEN, CDR2 SYDVKM. The CDR3 DNA reads TGTGCCAGCAGTTGGACAGGGATTCAACGGCCCCAGCATTTT. It yields the protein CASSWTGIQRPQHF.

This rearrangement joins TRBV5-6 to TRBJ1-6, with 8 positions matching TRBD1. CDR1 is SGHDT and CDR2 is YYEEEE in the germline V gene. The ends lost 4 bases at V and 3 bases at J; junction bases unmatched: 9. This CDR3 is built from 17 residues. CDR3 sequence (DNA): TGTGCCAGCAGCGCAGGACAGGGAGTAGGCTATAATTCACCCCTCCACTTT. It codes for CASSAGQGVGYNSPLHF.

The chain has TRBV30 and TRBJ1-5; the D is unclear. The CDR3 is 15 amino acids. Per germline, CDR1 GTSNPN and CDR2 SVGIG (reference sequence). The V end was cut by 2 bases, the J end by 5 bases, with 16 bases between. The CDR3 DNA follows: TGTGCCTGGAGTCTTGGAGGGCCATGGGATCAGCCCCAGCATTTT. Translation gives CAWSLGGPWDQPQHF.

This clone was observed a single time. The CDR3 here is CASSTGGEAFF. The CDR3 region has the DNA TGTGCCAGCAGCACCGGGGGGGAGGCTTTCTTT. This chain links TRBV11-3 with TRBJ1-1; D possibly corresponds to TRBD1 (5 bases). The CDR3 is 11 residues long. CDR1 and CDR2 from the germline V gene are SGHNT and YENEEA. The V and J ends lost 5 bases and 11 bases respectively, with 12 bases between them.

This clone was recorded once. CDR3 nucleotide sequence: TGTGCCAGCGGGTACAGGGCGAACACTGAAGCTTTCTTT. This encodes CASGYRANTEAFF. The V and J genes are TRBV2 and TRBJ1-1, with D possibly being TRBD1 (6 bases). Trimming cost V 8 bases and J 1 base, with 11 bases left between them. CDR3 size: 13 residues. Germline CDR1 is SNHLY and CDR2 is FYNNEI.

J is TRBJ1-4 and V is TRBV7-9; no reliable D call. Germline values: CDR1 SEHNR, CDR2 FQNEAQ (reference sequence). The CDR3 has 16 residues. The ends were cut back, 0 bases at V and 7 bases at J, with 15 bases in the middle. The CDR3 DNA reads as TGTGCCAGCAGCTTAGCGCGGAGGGCGGGAGTTGAAAAACTGTTTTTT. Encoded protein: CASSLARRAGVEKLFF.

J is TRBJ1-3 and V is TRBV18; 7 bases are shared with TRBD1. The CDR3 is 15 residues long. CDR1 KGHSH and CDR2 LQKENI come from the germline V gene. J gave up 0 bases and V 6 bases, and 5 bases lay outside the gene matches. The CDR3 nucleotides read TGTGCCAGCTCCCCGGGACAGTTCTCTGGAAACACCATATATTTT. Its translation: CASSPGQFSGNTIYF.

This chain links TRBV7-9 with TRBJ2-2; TRBD2 might be the D (6 bases). This CDR3 has 14 amino acids. V shed 0 bases and J shed 4 bases, with 6 bases lying between them. Germline V CDR1 and CDR2: SEHNR, FQNEAQ (reference sequence). CDR3: CASSLARGTGELFF. The CDR3 coding sequence is TGTGCCAGCAGCTTAGCGCGGGGCACCGGGGAGCTGTTTTTT.

The V call is TRBV28, the J call TRBJ1-6; D gene ambiguous. The CDR3 sequence is 13 residues long. The germline V gene encodes CDR1 MDHEN and CDR2 SYDVKM. Trimming shortened V by 5 bases and J by 4 bases, and 6 bases separated the two germline ends. The CDR3 protein is CASSGLYNSPLHF. The CDR3 nucleotides read TGTGCCAGCAGTGGGCTGTATAATTCACCCCTCCACTTT.

The gene calls are TRBV11-3 and TRBJ2-1, with D possibly matching TRBD1 (6 bases). Trimming removed 0 bases at V and 5 bases at J, with 11 bases between. This CDR3 is 15 amino acids long. The germline V gene has CDR1 SGHNT and CDR2 YENEEA. The CDR3 here is CASSLDRTEHNEQFF. CDR3 DNA sequence: TGTGCCAGCAGCTTAGACAGGACAGAACACAATGAGCAGTTCTTC.

The rearrangement uses TRBV5-4 and TRBJ2-3; the D gene is possibly TRBD2 (5 bases). The V gene lost 0 bases and the J gene lost 7 bases, with 15 bases spanning the gap. The germline V gene encodes CDR1 SGHNT and CDR2 YYREEE (reference sequence). This CDR3 region has 15 residues. The CDR3, as DNA: TGTGCCAGCAGCTTGGAGGCGTCTAGCCCGCATACGCAGTATTTT. Residues: CASSLEASSPHTQYF.

This clone came up a few times. V gene TRBV5-5 combines with J gene TRBJ1-2; no clear D gene. The CDR3 totals 13 residues. Per the germline V gene, CDR1 is SGHKS and CDR2 is YYEKEE (reference sequence). V was trimmed by 4 bases and J by 4 bases, leaving 11 bases between them. The CDR3 DNA is TGTGCCAGCAGCACCGGGGATAGCTATGGCTACACCTTC. Translation: CASSTGDSYGYTF.

This chain uses TRBV6-4 with TRBJ2-5; possibly TRBD2 for D (6 bases). Trimming took 4 bases from V and 5 from J, leaving 14 bases between them. The CDR3 is made up of 14 amino acids. CDR1 is MRHNA, CDR2 SNTAGT, per germline. In nucleotides, the CDR3 is TGTGCCAGCAGTGCCGGGACTGCTGGGGAGACCCAGTACTTC. Protein sequence: CASSAGTAGETQYF.

V gene TRBV6-5 combines with J gene TRBJ1-1; 7 bases align to TRBD1. CDR1 MNHEY and CDR2 SVGAGI come from the germline V gene. This CDR3 region has 13 residues. V lost 7 bases, J lost 6 bases, and 8 bases stayed unmatched. The DNA of the CDR3 is TGTGCCAGCACTGGGGGACAGCTATCTGAAGCTTTCTTT. This translates into CASTGGQLSEAFF.

The chain has TRBV11-2 and TRBJ2-1; no definite D call. CDR1 is SGHAT, CDR2 FQNNGV, per germline. Trimming removed 5 bases at V and 8 bases at J, with 25 bases between. This CDR3 is built from 17 residues. The CDR3 reads CASSRSGGVIGFDEQFF. Here the CDR3 DNA reads TGTGCCAGCAGCCGGTCCGGTGGAGTTATCGGGTTCGATGAGCAGTTCTTC.

CDR3 in DNA: TGCAGCGTTCTAGGGACAGGGAGCCTTGGCTATGGCTACACCTTC. It encodes CSVLGTGSLGYGYTF. The chain uses TRBV29-1 and TRBJ1-2, with 9 bases lining up with TRBD1. Germline V gene lookup returns CDR1 SQVTM and CDR2 ANQGSEA. The CDR3 is 15 amino acids. J was trimmed by 4 bases and V by 5 bases; bases with no gene match: 11. Based on the CDR3 plus reference TRBV29-1 and TRBJ1-2, the full variable domain is SAVISQKPSRDICQRGTSLTIQCQVDSQVTMMFWYRQQPGQSLTLIATANQGSEATYESGFVIDKFPISRPNLTFSTLTVSNMSPEDSSIYLCSVLGTGSLGYGYTFGSGTRLTVV.

The chain recombines TRBV6-5 with TRBJ2-7, with D possibly TRBD1 on 7 matching bases. CDR3 length equals 14 residues. The V end was cut by 2 bases, the J end by 7 bases, with 15 bases between. Germline V lookup: CDR1 MNHEY, CDR2 SVGAGI. This CDR3 reads CASSYRQGGWEQYF. CDR3 coding DNA: TGTGCCAGCAGTTACAGACAGGGAGGTTGGGAGCAGTACTTC.

This clone was found a few times. The chain carries TRBV5-4 and TRBJ2-1, with TRBD1 matching over 10 bases. Trimming took 0 bases from V and 6 from J; bases not matched to a gene: 12. Germline values: CDR1 SGHNT, CDR2 YYREEE (reference sequence). The CDR3 extends over 18 amino acids. The CDR3 sequence is CASSLAPLGQGHGNEQFF. The CDR3 nucleotides read TGTGCCAGCAGCTTGGCCCCTCTGGGACAGGGGCATGGCAATGAGCAGTTCTTC.

The V and J genes are TRBV19 and TRBJ1-6; 8 bases map to TRBD1. CDR1 and CDR2 from the germline V gene are LNHDA and SQIVND (reference sequence). Germline trimming cut 2 bases from V and 10 bases from J; bases unmatched to any gene: 4. The CDR3 runs to 14 residues. CDR3 region: CASSIQGAGSPLHF. In DNA, the CDR3 is TGTGCCAGTAGTATACAGGGGGCAGGGTCACCCCTCCACTTT.

The chain links TRBV18 to TRBJ1-1; D uncertain. V lost 2 bases and J lost 2, with 6 bases in between. The CDR3 has 13 residues. Germline CDR1 reads KGHSH; CDR2 reads LQKENI. This chain's CDR3 is CASSPTINTEAFF. CDR3 nucleotides: TGTGCCAGCTCACCAACTATAAACACTGAAGCTTTCTTT.

The chain recombines TRBV5-1 with TRBJ2-5; a weak D match, TRBD2 (5 bases). With 1 base removed from V and 2 bases from J, the gap between germline ends came to 15 bases. This CDR3 is built from 16 residues. Per germline, CDR1 SGHRS and CDR2 YFSETQ. CDR3 protein: CASSLSGKAAQETQYF. Written as DNA, the CDR3 is TGCGCCAGCAGCTTGTCCGGGAAAGCGGCACAAGAGACCCAGTACTTC.

This clone was observed a single time. The V gene is TRBV30, the J gene TRBJ2-3; 9 bases agree with TRBD1. The CDR3 runs to 15 residues. CDR1 GTSNPN and CDR2 SVGIG come from the germline V gene (reference sequence). V lost 0 bases, J lost 4 bases, and 5 bases stayed unmatched. CDR3 loop: CAWSVGGTGSDTQYF. In DNA form, the CDR3 reads TGTGCCTGGAGTGTAGGAGGGACAGGGTCAGATACGCAGTATTTT.

This rearrangement joins TRBV19 to TRBJ1-1; 7 bases are shared with TRBD1. Germline-derived CDR1 and CDR2 are LNHDA and SQIVND (reference sequence). The CDR3 has 11 amino acids. The V and J ends lost 7 bases and 11 bases, in that order; junction bases with no gene match: 7. This chain's CDR3 is CASTGGTVAFF. In DNA, the CDR3 is TGTGCCAGTACGGGCGGGACAGTGGCTTTCTTT.

The chain has TRBV28 and TRBJ2-7; D is perhaps TRBD2 (7 bases). Germline V CDR1 and CDR2: MDHEN, SYDVKM. This CDR3 comprises 15 residues. V lost 3 bases, J lost 6 bases, and 18 bases lay in between. CDR3 sequence (DNA): TGTGCCAGCAGTTTCCTAGCGGAAACCAGGGGCGAGCAGTACTTC. Its protein product is CASSFLAETRGEQYF.

The chain joins TRBV27 to TRBJ2-3, with 7 nucleotides matching TRBD2. The germline V gene encodes CDR1 MNHEY and CDR2 SMNVEV (reference sequence). V was pared by 6 bases and J by 0 bases, with 12 bases of the junction left unmatched. The CDR3 has 17 amino acids. As DNA, the CDR3 is TGTGCCAGCAGAGTCGACGCAGCGGGGCGGAGCACAGATACGCAGTATTTT. It is translated as CASRVDAAGRSTDTQYF.

This clone showed up just a few times. The V gene is TRBV7-3, the J gene TRBJ2-1; maybe TRBD1 (5 bases). Trimming left V 3 bases short and J 4 bases short, with 10 bases between. Germline values: CDR1 SGHTA, CDR2 FQGTGA. The length of the CDR3 is 14 residues. The CDR3 region is CASSFGAGYNEQFF. CDR3 bases: TGTGCCAGCAGCTTTGGGGCCGGGTACAATGAGCAGTTCTTC. Based on the CDR3 plus reference TRBV7-3 and TRBJ2-1, the full variable domain is GAGVSQTPSNKVTEKGKYVELRCDPISGHTALYWYRQSLGQGPEFLIYFQGTGAADDSGLPNDRFFAVRPEGSVSTLKIQRTERGDSAVYLCASSFGAGYNEQFFGPGTRLTVL.

This clone occurred once. The chain employs TRBV7-9 and TRBJ2-3; 7 bases agree with TRBD2. J lost 3 bases, V lost 7 bases, and 7 bases had no gene match. CDR1 is SEHNR, CDR2 FQNEAQ, per germline (reference sequence). This CDR3 has 14 amino acids. The CDR3 protein is CASTLAAGTDTQYF. CDR3 nucleotides: TGTGCCAGCACCCTAGCGGCGGGGACAGATACGCAGTATTTT.

The chain couples TRBV2 to TRBJ2-1, with 11 bases aligning to TRBD1. Germline-derived CDR1 and CDR2 are SNHLY and FYNNEI. V gave up 7 bases and J gave up 8 bases; unmatched junction bases: 10. The CDR3 is 15 residues long. Written as DNA, the CDR3 is TGTGCCAGCATCCGGCCGGGACAGGGGGATCATGAGCAGTTCTTC. Translating it yields CASIRPGQGDHEQFF.